The 8 T cell receptor beta chains reported below all come from one sample, sequenced in a study of shared clonotypes between healthy human individuals. Cells designated naive CD8 were CD45RO-negative and were positively selected for CCR7, with terminally differentiated effector memory CD45RA+ cells excluded. Sequenced by immunoSEQ multiplex PCR; TCRdb stores in-frame clones only, minus some. Of some 2 million clones listed, about 94% are singletons. Sequencing was done on a sample of naive CD8+ T cells sorted from blood. These receptors were taken from a man younger than 35 in good health.

The rearrangement uses TRBV30 and TRBJ1-3, with D possibly being TRBD1 (5 bases). The V and J ends lost 8 bases and 1 base respectively, with 12 bases between them. This CDR3 spans 13 amino acids. Germline V CDR1 and CDR2: GTSNPN, SVGIG (reference sequence). The CDR3 sequence is CAGFGGSGNTIYF. The CDR3 DNA reads TGTGCCGGCTTTGGGGGGTCTGGAAACACCATATATTTT.

The V call is TRBV4-3, the J call TRBJ1-4; D not certain. TRBJ2-2 matches the DNA end more closely, so the J call is doubtful. CDR1 LGHNA and CDR2 YSLEER come from the germline V gene. The CDR3 covers 13 residues. The CDR3 loop is CASSQALYGELFF. CDR3 nucleotides: TGCGCCAGCAGCCAAGCACTCTATGGGGAGCTGTTTTTT.

The genes are TRBV27 and TRBJ2-6; D is uncertain. V was shortened by 6 bases and J by 4 bases, with 10 bases between the two germline ends. Germline V gene sequence: CDR1 MNHEY, CDR2 SMNVEV (reference sequence). CDR3 length equals 14 residues. The CDR3 here is CASSAIAGANVLTF. In DNA, the CDR3 is TGTGCCAGCAGCGCGATTGCCGGGGCCAACGTCCTGACTTTC.

J is TRBJ2-7 and V is TRBV27, with 8 bases aligning to TRBD1. CDR1 MNHEY and CDR2 SMNVEV come from the germline V gene (reference sequence). The CDR3 covers 16 residues. Trimming removed 3 bases from V and 1 base from J; junction bases left unmatched: 8. The CDR3 reads CASSFLPGTGSYEQYF. The CDR3, as DNA: TGTGCCAGCAGTTTCCTCCCCGGGACAGGTTCCTACGAGCAGTACTTC.

The CDR3 bases are TGTGCCAGCAGCTTAGGACAGGGGCCTGGAAACACCATATATTTT. Translation gives CASSLGQGPGNTIYF. V gene TRBV7-6 combines with J gene TRBJ1-3; 8 positions match TRBD1. The germline CDR1 and CDR2 sequences are SGHVS and FNYEAQ. CDR3 length: 15 residues. Trimming removed 1 base from V and 2 bases from J; junction bases left unmatched: 1.

The gene calls are TRBV27 and TRBJ2-7; 7 bases match TRBD2. Unmatched junction bases numbered 6, after V lost 2 bases and J lost 2 bases. CDR1 and CDR2 from the germline V gene are MNHEY and SMNVEV (reference sequence). The CDR3 has 15 amino acids. CDR3 DNA sequence: TGTGCCAGCAGTTTACGGTGGGGGGGGACCTACGAGCAGTACTTC. Its protein product is CASSLRWGGTYEQYF.

This clone was observed once. V gene TRBV9 combines with J gene TRBJ2-5; 10 nucleotides match TRBD2. CDR3 length: 16 residues. Germline V gene sequence: CDR1 SGDLS, CDR2 YYNGEE. The ends lost 3 bases at V and 5 bases at J; junction bases unmatched: 10. The chain's CDR3 is CASSDVAGGPYETQYF. The CDR3 nucleotides read TGTGCCAGCAGCGACGTAGCGGGGGGCCCTTACGAGACCCAGTACTTC.

The V gene is TRBV5-8, the J gene TRBJ2-7; the D is unclear. V was pared by 0 bases and J by 12 bases, with 10 bases between. Looked up from germline, CDR1 is SGHTS and CDR2 is YDEGEE. CDR3 length equals 11 residues. CDR3 protein: CASSLGERGYF. For the CDR3, the DNA is TGTGCCAGCAGCTTGGGAGAACGAGGGTACTTC.